This paragraph covers one T cell receptor (beta chain) sequence. Seattle patient enrollment occurred during active infection, with longitudinal follow-up thereafter. V was shortened by 0 bases and J by 4 bases, with 13 bases between the two germline ends. The CDR3 loop spans 15 amino acids. Germline-derived CDR1 and CDR2 are SGHRS and YFSETQ. The data were taken from a study of blood T cell repertoires in COVID-19. For the study at large: Sites in the United States, Italy and Spain provided acute and convalescent COVID-19 samples. PBMCs, B-cell-depleted T cells, or T cells provided the cDNA or gDNA that made up the material.

In the source study's methods: Quantification of nucleated cells was approximated via reference gene primer amplification. The table came from immunoSEQ multiplex PCR; TCRdb's copy has only in-frame clones and leaves some out. V and J calls plus clone size are reproduced from that table; the DNA served to infer D and trimming. The sample holds about 160,000 clones; around nine tenths are singletons and the top ten take around a tenth. Specimen: peripheral blood. The source is a woman aged 70-85 years with COVID-19, enrolled during active disease. V gene TRBV5-1 combines with J gene TRBJ1-2; D may be TRBD1 (6 bases). CDR3 DNA sequence: TGCGCCAGCAGCTTGGCCTATGGACAGTCCTATGGCTACACCTTC. Protein sequence: CASSLAYGQSYGYTF.